This passage covers 25 T cell receptor beta chains from one sample sequenced in a study of T-cell reconstitution after alpha-beta-depleted transplantation in children. Unique molecular identifiers were incorporated into the prepared TCRbeta library. TCRdb ran MiXCR on the PCR reads and lists one entry per CDR3 protein. The sample shows roughly 180,000 distinct CDR3 sequences, around 10% of them seen only once. The sample here was PBMCs, taken before TCRalphabeta/CD19-depleted stem cell transplant. The receptors shown here come from a boy aged 2 to 9 with acute myeloid leukemia, due to receive a stem cell transplant.

This clonotype was seen ten or more times. This sequence joins TRBV5-1 and TRBJ1-3, with TRBD1 as a possible D gene (5 bases). Germline assignment: CDR1 SGHRS and CDR2 YFSETQ. The CDR3 consists of 16 residues. V lost 0 bases to trimming and J lost 3 bases, with 13 bases between them. In DNA, the CDR3 is TGCGCCAGCAGCTTGGCCGGGGCAGGGTATGGAAACACCATATATTTT. It yields the protein CASSLAGAGYGNTIYF.

Points on this clonotype: Just one base apart from a much larger clone, this may be a read error. The chain links TRBV2 to TRBJ2-4; maybe TRBD2 (6 bases). CDR3 length: 15 residues. CDR1 and CDR2 (germline): SNHLY, FYNNEI. This CDR3 reads CVSRSRDSRGDIQYF. DNA of the CDR3: TGTGTCAGTAGATCCCGGGACTCCCGTGGAGACATTCAGTACTTC. The whole variable domain, filled in from reference TRBV2 and TRBJ2-4, reads EPEVTQTPSHQVTQMGQEVILRCVPISNHLYFYWYRQILGQKVEFLVSFYNNEISEKSEIFDDQFSVERPDGSNFTLKIRSTKLEDSAMYFCVSRSRDSRGDIQYFGAGTRLSVL.

The chain couples TRBV4-1 to TRBJ1-5; D is perhaps TRBD1 (6 bases). Germline values: CDR1 MGHRA, CDR2 YSYEKL. The CDR3 sequence is 15 residues long. V dropped 2 bases and J dropped 0 bases, with 8 bases sitting between them. CDR3 DNA sequence: TGCGCCAGCAGCCAAAAACAGGGTAGCAATCAGCCCCAGCATTTT. It yields the protein CASSQKQGSNQPQHF.

This clonotype has a count of ten or more. V usage is TRBV3-1 and J usage is TRBJ2-7; 11 bases map to TRBD2. V lost 4 bases to trimming and J lost 6 bases; unmatched junction nucleotides: 11. The length of the CDR3 is 16 residues. From germline, CDR1 is LGHDT and CDR2 YNNKEL (reference sequence). CDR3 sequence: CASSPYLAGGRTEQYF. The CDR3 bases are TGTGCCAGCAGCCCCTACCTAGCGGGAGGACGGACCGAGCAGTACTTC.

This clonotype came up many times. The chain joins TRBV5-1 to TRBJ1-4, with D uncertain. The ends were cut back, 2 bases at V and 5 bases at J, with 16 bases in the middle. CDR1 and CDR2 from the germline V gene are SGHRS and YFSETQ. This CDR3 comprises 16 residues. DNA of the CDR3: TGCGCCAGCAGCTTAGTTTTCGGGCAGGAAAATGAAAAACTGTTTTTT. It codes for CASSLVFGQENEKLFF.

This clonotype was seen at least ten times. The chain combines TRBV18 with TRBJ1-1; 8 nucleotides align to TRBD1. The germline V gene has CDR1 KGHSH and CDR2 LQKENI. Trimming took 0 bases from V and 2 from J; bases not matched to a gene: 2. CDR3 length: 15 residues. The CDR3 bases are TGTGCCAGCTCACCACCGACAGGGGATAACACTGAAGCTTTCTTT. Its translation: CASSPPTGDNTEAFF.

This clonotype was seen many times. The rearrangement uses TRBV7-2 and TRBJ2-6; D is undetermined. The V end lost 5 bases, the J end lost 1 base, and 6 bases lay between the germline ends. Germline V gives CDR1 SGHTA, CDR2 FQGNSA. The CDR3 is 14 residues long. The CDR3 DNA reads as TGTGCCAGCAGCCGACCTTCTGGGGCCAACGTCCTGACTTTC. It codes for CASSRPSGANVLTF.

There are many counts of this clonotype. V usage is TRBV5-1 and J usage is TRBJ2-2; D may match TRBD1 or TRBD2 (5 bases each). V was shortened by 3 bases and J by 0 bases, with 6 bases between the two germline ends. The CDR3 has 14 amino acids. Germline V CDR1 and CDR2: SGHRS, YFSETQ. The CDR3 DNA is TGCGCCAGCAGCTGGGGACCGAACACCGGGGAGCTGTTTTTT. This translates into CASSWGPNTGELFF. Full variable domain (rest looked up from reference TRBV5-1 and TRBJ2-2): KAGVTQTPRYLIKTRGQQVTLSCSPISGHRSVSWYQQTPGQGLQFLFEYFSETQRNKGNFPGRFSGRQFSNSRSEMNVSTLELGDSALYLCASSWGPNTGELFFGEGSRLTVL.

This clonotype was counted many times. Here the CDR3 DNA reads TGTGCCAGCAGTGTAGGGACAACCTACGAGCAGTACGTC. It specifies CASSVGTTYEQYV. The rearrangement links TRBV2 to TRBJ2-7, with D maybe TRBD1 (6 bases). The V gene's germline CDR1 is SNHLY and CDR2 FYNNEI. The CDR3 is 13 residues long. V was pared by 4 bases and J by 2 bases, with 9 bases between.

This clonotype was observed at least ten times. This chain connects TRBV20-1 to TRBJ2-7, with TRBD1 matching 7 bases. V was clipped by 3 bases and J by 3 bases; unmatched bases: 2. Looked up from germline, CDR1 is DFQATT and CDR2 is SNEGSKA (reference sequence). The CDR3 extends over 12 amino acids. The CDR3 DNA sequence: TGCAGTGCTAGCGGGACAGACTACGAGCAGTACTTC. Protein product: CSASGTDYEQYF.

This clonotype was seen repeatedly, ten times or more. This rearrangement joins TRBV6-5 to TRBJ1-5; D uncertain. Trimming took 6 bases from V and 2 from J, leaving 5 bases between them. The CDR3 is made up of 12 amino acids. Germline V CDR1 and CDR2: MNHEY, SVGAGI. The CDR3 nucleotides are TGTGCCAGCAGGAGCGGCAATCAGCCCCAGCATTTT. Protein product: CASRSGNQPQHF.

This clonotype showed up many times. The V call is TRBV29-1, the J call TRBJ1-2; a weak D match, TRBD1 (5 bases). CDR3 length: 11 amino acids. The V gene lost 5 bases and the J gene lost 8 bases, with 12 bases spanning the gap. The germline gives CDR1 SQVTM, CDR2 ANQGSEA. CDR3 loop: CSVRRDGGYTF. Here the CDR3 DNA reads TGCAGCGTTCGTAGGGACGGCGGCTACACCTTC.

This clonotype was counted at least ten times. CDR3 in amino acids: CASSHTSGSGANVLTF. The DNA for the CDR3 is TGCGCCAGCAGCCACACTAGCGGCTCTGGGGCCAACGTCCTGACTTTC. This chain joins TRBV5-1 and TRBJ2-6; TRBD2 aligns across 8 bases. The V gene's germline CDR1 is SGHRS and CDR2 YFSETQ. The CDR3 length is 16 residues. V dropped 4 bases and J dropped 0; count of bases not matched to a gene: 3. Full variable domain (outside the CDR3, taken from reference TRBV5-1 and TRBJ2-6): KAGVTQTPRYLIKTRGQQVTLSCSPISGHRSVSWYQQTPGQGLQFLFEYFSETQRNKGNFPGRFSGRQFSNSRSEMNVSTLELGDSALYLCASSHTSGSGANVLTFGAGSRLTVL.

Many counts were recorded for this clonotype. The chain couples TRBV4-1 to TRBJ2-3, with D tentatively TRBD2 (7 bases). The CDR3 loop spans 17 amino acids. The V and J ends lost 0 bases and 4 bases respectively, with 17 bases between them. From germline, CDR1 is MGHRA and CDR2 YSYEKL. CDR3 DNA sequence: TGCGCCAGCAGCCAAGATTTGGGGGGGGCCGTCGCAGATACGCAGTATTTT. Amino acid sequence: CASSQDLGGAVADTQYF.

There are many counts of this clonotype. This chain uses TRBV12-3 or TRBV12-4 with TRBJ2-1, with TRBD2 matching 12 bases. The CDR3 is 17 amino acids. The ends lost 5 bases at V and 7 bases at J; junction bases unmatched: 12. The CDR3 sequence is CASSPSPGLAGGNEQFF. DNA of the CDR3: TGTGCCAGCAGTCCTTCCCCGGGACTAGCGGGTGGGAATGAGCAGTTCTTC.

This clonotype has ten or more counts. CDR3 DNA sequence: TGTGCCAGCAGTTGGTCTGCGGGGGCCACAGATACGCAGTATTTT. Residues: CASSWSAGATDTQYF. This chain joins TRBV12-3 or TRBV12-4 and TRBJ2-3, with TRBD2 as a possible D gene (7 bases). The V gene lost 4 bases and the J gene lost 2 bases, with 13 bases spanning the gap. This CDR3 has 15 residues.

For this clonotype: A read error may be the cause here, since a much bigger clone is one base away. This chain uses TRBV12-3 or TRBV12-4 with TRBJ2-1; no clear D. V lost 7 bases and J lost 7, with 14 bases in between. The CDR3 is 13 residues long. The CDR3 protein is CASTSGLWNEQFF. CDR3 bases: TGTGCCAGCACTTCAGGCCTATGGAATGAGCAGTTCTTC.

This clonotype has at least ten counts. The chain couples TRBV12-3 or TRBV12-4 to TRBJ1-2; D is undetermined. The CDR3 loop spans 15 amino acids. V lost 5 bases and J 0 bases, leaving 13 bases between the germline ends. CDR3 sequence: CASSPTPTPNYGYTF. For the CDR3, the DNA is TGTGCCAGCAGTCCGACACCAACCCCTAACTATGGCTACACCTTC.

This clonotype was counted many times. The V call is TRBV6-5, the J call TRBJ2-5; TRBD2 agrees at 10 bases. The germline V gene has CDR1 MNHEY and CDR2 SVGAGI. The CDR3 is 15 residues long. The V and J ends lost 5 bases and 2 bases, in that order; junction bases with no gene match: 5. The CDR3 reads CASSPSGGGQETQYF. The CDR3 DNA reads TGTGCCAGCAGTCCCAGCGGGGGGGGACAAGAGACCCAGTACTTC.

This clonotype was observed at least ten times. The chain has TRBV21-1 and TRBJ2-1; the DNA was not used to check the table's D call, TRBD2. TRBV21-1 is an annotated pseudogene. This CDR3 region has 16 residues. The CDR3 loop is CASTSGGAMSYNEQFF. The CDR3 nucleotides read TGTGCCAGCACCAGCGGGGGGGCCATGTCCTACAATGAGCAGTTCTTC.

There are many counts of this clonotype. The rearrangement joins TRBV11-2 to TRBJ2-7, with 8 bases fitting TRBD1. Germline V gene lookup returns CDR1 SGHAT and CDR2 FQNNGV. There are 14 residues in the CDR3. J was trimmed by 7 bases and V by 1 base; bases with no gene match: 6. The CDR3 is CASSLVRTGSEQYF. DNA for the CDR3: TGTGCCAGCAGCTTAGTCAGGACAGGGTCGGAGCAGTACTTC.

This clonotype has at least ten counts. The chain recombines TRBV5-1 with TRBJ1-4; D is uncertain. Germline-derived CDR1 and CDR2 are SGHRS and YFSETQ. V dropped 4 bases and J dropped 7 bases, with 20 bases sitting between them. The CDR3 has 16 amino acids. This CDR3 reads CASSLDPMSGSEKLFF. In DNA, the CDR3 is TGCGCCAGCAGCCTGGACCCAATGTCCGGAAGTGAAAAACTGTTTTTT.

This clonotype was counted many times. The chain joins TRBV15 to TRBJ1-6; 9 bases map to TRBD1. This CDR3 comprises 16 residues. The germline gives CDR1 LNHNV, CDR2 YYDKDF (reference sequence). The ends lost 0 bases at V and 10 bases at J; junction bases unmatched: 7. CDR3 nucleotides: TGTGCCACCAGCAGAGACCCGGGACAGGGTGGCTCACCCCTCCACTTT. Translation: CATSRDPGQGGSPLHF.

This clonotype was counted at least ten times. V is TRBV5-1 and J is TRBJ2-7; possibly TRBD2 for D (6 bases). The CDR3 totals 12 residues. The V end lost 0 bases, the J end lost 6 bases, and 7 bases lay between the germline ends. Germline loops: CDR1 SGHRS, CDR2 YFSETQ. DNA for the CDR3: TGCGCCAGCAGCTTGGCCGGGGGCGAGCAGTACGTC. Encoded protein: CASSLAGGEQYV.

This clonotype was recorded at least ten times. The genes are TRBV4-1 and TRBJ1-2; D gene unclear. This CDR3 is built from 15 residues. V was shortened by 0 bases and J by 8 bases, with 16 bases between the two germline ends. Germline V gene data show CDR1 as MGHRA and CDR2 as YSYEKL. In DNA form, the CDR3 reads TGCGCCAGCAGCCAAGAACAAATTAGGGTGGAGGGCTACACCTTC. As protein: CASSQEQIRVEGYTF.